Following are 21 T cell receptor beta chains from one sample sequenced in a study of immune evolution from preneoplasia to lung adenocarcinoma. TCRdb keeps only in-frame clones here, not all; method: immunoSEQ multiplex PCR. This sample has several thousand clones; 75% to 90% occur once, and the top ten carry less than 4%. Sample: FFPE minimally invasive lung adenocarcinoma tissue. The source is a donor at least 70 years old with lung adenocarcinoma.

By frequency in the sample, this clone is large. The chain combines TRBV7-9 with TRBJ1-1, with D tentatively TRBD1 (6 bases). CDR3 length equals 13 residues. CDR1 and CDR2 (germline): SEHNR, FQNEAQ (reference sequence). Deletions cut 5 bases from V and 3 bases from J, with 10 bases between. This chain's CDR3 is CASSRAGDTEAFF. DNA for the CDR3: TGTGCCAGCAGCAGGGCAGGGGACACTGAAGCTTTCTTT.

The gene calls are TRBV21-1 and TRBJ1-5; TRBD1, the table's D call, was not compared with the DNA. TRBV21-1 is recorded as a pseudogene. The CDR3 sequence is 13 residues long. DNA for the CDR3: TGTGCCAGCCCGGAAGGGGATGGACAGCCCCAGCATTTT. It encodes CASPEGDGQPQHF.

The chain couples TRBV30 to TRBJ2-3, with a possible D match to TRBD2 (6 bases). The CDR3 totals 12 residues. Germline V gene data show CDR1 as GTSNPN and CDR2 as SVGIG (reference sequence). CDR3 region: CATRDLTDTQYF. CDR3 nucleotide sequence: TGTGCGACGCGGGACCTCACAGATACGCAGTATTTT. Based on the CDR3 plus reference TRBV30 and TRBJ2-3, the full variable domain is SQTIHQWPATLVQPVGSPLSLECTVEGTSNPNLYWYRQAAGRGLQLLFYSVGIGQISSEVPQNLSASRPQDRQFILSSKKLLLSDSGFYLCATRDLTDTQYFGPGTRLTVL.

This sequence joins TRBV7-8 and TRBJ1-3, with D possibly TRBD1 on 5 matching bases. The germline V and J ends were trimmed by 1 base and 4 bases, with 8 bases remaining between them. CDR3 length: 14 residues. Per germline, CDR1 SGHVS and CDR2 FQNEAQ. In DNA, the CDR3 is TGTGCCAGCAGCTTAGGAGGGGAAGGAAACACCATATATTTT. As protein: CASSLGGEGNTIYF.

CDR3 protein: CATREGRGINNEQFF. CDR3 bases: TGTGCCACCAGAGAGGGACGGGGCATCAACAATGAGCAGTTCTTC. The rearrangement links TRBV15 to TRBJ2-1; the D gene could be TRBD1 or TRBD2 (5 bases each). Deletions cut 6 bases from V and 5 bases from J, with 17 bases between. The germline CDR1 and CDR2 sequences are LNHNV and YYDKDF (reference sequence). This CDR3 has 15 residues.

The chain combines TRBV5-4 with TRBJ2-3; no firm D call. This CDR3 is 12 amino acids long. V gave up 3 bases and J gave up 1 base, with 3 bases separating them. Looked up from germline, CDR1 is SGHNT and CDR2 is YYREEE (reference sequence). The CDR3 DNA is TGTGCCAGCAGCTGGGGCACAGATACGCAGTATTTT. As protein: CASSWGTDTQYF.

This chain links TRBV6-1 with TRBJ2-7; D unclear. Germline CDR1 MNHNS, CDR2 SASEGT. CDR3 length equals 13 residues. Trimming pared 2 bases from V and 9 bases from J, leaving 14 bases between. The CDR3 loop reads CASSEQSEWGQYF. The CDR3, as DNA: TGTGCCAGCAGTGAACAAAGCGAATGGGGGCAGTACTTC.

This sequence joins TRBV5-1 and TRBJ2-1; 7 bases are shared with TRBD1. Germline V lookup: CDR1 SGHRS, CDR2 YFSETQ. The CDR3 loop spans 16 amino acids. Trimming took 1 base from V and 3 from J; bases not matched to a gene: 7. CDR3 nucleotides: TGCGCCAGCAGCTTGTACCCCGGGACAGACTACAATGAGCAGTTCTTC. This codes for CASSLYPGTDYNEQFF.

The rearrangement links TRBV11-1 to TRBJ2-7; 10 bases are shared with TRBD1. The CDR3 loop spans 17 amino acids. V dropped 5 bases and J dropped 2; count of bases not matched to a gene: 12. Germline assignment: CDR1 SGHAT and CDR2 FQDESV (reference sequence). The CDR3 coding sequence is TGTGCCAGCAGCCCGACAGGGGGCCCTCCCCTTACCTACGAGCAGTACTTC. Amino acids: CASSPTGGPPLTYEQYF.

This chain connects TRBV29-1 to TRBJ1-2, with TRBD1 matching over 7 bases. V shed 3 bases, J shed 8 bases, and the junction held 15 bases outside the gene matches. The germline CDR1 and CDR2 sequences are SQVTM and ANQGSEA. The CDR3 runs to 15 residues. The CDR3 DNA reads TGCAGCGTTGATCAGATGGGGTCAGGGGGAAGGGGCTACACCTTC. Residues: CSVDQMGSGGRGYTF.

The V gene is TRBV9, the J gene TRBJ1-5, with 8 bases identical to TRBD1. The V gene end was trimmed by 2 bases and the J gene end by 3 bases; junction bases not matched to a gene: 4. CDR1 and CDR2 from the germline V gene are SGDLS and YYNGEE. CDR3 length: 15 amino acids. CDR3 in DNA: TGTGCCAGCAGCGTGACAGGGGTCGTCAATCAGCCCCAGCATTTT. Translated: CASSVTGVVNQPQHF.

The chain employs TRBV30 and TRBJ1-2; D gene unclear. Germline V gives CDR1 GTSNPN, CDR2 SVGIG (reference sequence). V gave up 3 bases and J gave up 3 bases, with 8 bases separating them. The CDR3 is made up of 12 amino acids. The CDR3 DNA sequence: TGTGCCTGGAGCCCCGGGGACTATGGCTACACCTTC. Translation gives CAWSPGDYGYTF.

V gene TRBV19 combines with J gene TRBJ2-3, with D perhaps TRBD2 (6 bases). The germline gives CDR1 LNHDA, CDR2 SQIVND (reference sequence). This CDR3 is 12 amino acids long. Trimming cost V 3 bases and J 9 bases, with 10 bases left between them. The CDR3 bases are TGTGCCAGTAGTATCGGAGGGCACACGCAGTATTTT. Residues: CASSIGGHTQYF.

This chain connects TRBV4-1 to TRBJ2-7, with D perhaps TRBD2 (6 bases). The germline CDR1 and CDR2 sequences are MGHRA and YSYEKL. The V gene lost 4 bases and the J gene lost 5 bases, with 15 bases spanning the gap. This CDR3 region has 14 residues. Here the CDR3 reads CASSRGTSSNEQYF. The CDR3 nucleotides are TGCGCCAGCAGCCGCGGGACTTCATCGAACGAGCAGTACTTC.

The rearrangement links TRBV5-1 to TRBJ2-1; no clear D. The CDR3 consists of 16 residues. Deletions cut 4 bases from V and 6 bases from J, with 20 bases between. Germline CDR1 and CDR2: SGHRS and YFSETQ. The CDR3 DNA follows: TGCGCCAGCAGCGTGACTCCGTGGGGTAGCTCCAATGAGCAGTTCTTC. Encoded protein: CASSVTPWGSSNEQFF.

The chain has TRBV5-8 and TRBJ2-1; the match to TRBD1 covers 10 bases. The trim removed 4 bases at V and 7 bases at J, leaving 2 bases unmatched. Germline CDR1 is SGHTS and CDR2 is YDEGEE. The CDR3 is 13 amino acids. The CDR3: CASSRGQGNEQFF. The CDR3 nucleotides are TGTGCCAGCAGCCGGGGACAGGGGAATGAGCAGTTCTTC.

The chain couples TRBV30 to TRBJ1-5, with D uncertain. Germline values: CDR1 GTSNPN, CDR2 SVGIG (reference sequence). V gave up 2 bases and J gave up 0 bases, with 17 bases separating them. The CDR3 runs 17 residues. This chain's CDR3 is CAWSPRISANSNQPQHF. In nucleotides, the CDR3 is TGTGCCTGGAGTCCTCGTATTTCCGCGAATAGCAATCAGCCCCAGCATTTT.

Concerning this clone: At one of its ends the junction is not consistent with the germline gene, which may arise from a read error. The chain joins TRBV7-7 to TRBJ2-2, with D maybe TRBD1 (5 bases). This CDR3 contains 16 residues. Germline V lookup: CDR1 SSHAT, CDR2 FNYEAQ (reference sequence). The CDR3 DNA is TGTGCTAGCAGCTTAAAGGCAGGGATAAACACCGGGGAGCTGTTTTTT. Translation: CASSLKAGINTGELFF.

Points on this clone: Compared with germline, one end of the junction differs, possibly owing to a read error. The CDR3 reads CASSENQGPGNF. CDR3 DNA sequence: TGTGCCAGCAGTGAAAACCAGGGGCCCGGGAATTTT. The chain employs TRBV6-1 and TRBJ2-3, with a possible D match to TRBD1 (6 bases). This CDR3 region has 12 residues. CDR1 is MNHNS and CDR2 is SASEGT in the germline V gene.

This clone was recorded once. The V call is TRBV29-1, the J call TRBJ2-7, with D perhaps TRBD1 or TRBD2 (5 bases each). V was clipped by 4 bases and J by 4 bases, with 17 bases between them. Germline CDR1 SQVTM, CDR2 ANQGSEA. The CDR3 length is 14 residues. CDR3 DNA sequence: TGCAGCGTTGCCTTGGTGGGGGATAGGTACGAGCAGTACTTC. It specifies CSVALVGDRYEQYF.

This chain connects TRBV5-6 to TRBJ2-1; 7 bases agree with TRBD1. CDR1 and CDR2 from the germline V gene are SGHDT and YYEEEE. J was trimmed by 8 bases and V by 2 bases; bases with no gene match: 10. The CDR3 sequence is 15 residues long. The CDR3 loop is CASSFQGGHRHEQFF. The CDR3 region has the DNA TGTGCCAGCAGCTTTCAAGGGGGCCACCGACATGAGCAGTTCTTC. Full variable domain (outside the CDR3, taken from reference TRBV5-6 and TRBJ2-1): DAGVTQSPTHLIKTRGQQVTLRCSPKSGHDTVSWYQQALGQGPQFIFQYYEEEERQRGNFPDRFSGHQFPNYSSELNVNALLLGDSALYLCASSFQGGHRHEQFFGPGTRLTVL.